A selection of T cell receptor beta chains follows, all from one sample in a study of cytomegalovirus exposure and HLA in healthy donors. The table came from immunoSEQ multiplex PCR; TCRdb's copy has only in-frame clones and leaves some out. The sample yields 100,000 to 150,000 clones, approximately 78% seen once. Sequenced material: PBMCs. Receptors were obtained from a woman between 35 and 50 years old in good health and CMV-seronegative. CDR3s include the opening cysteine and the closing phenylalanine or tryptophan. D genes are given only for firm matches. Clone size is stated in some rows and not others, as once, few, many or a class when expanded.

j_call	clone_size	d_call	v_call	cdr3_nt	cdr3_aa
TRBJ2-7	.	.	TRBV21-1	TGTGCCAGACTCGTAGGGCGAGGGGGATTATCCTACGAGCAGTACTTC	CARLVGRGGLSYEQYF
TRBJ1-2	.	TRBD1	TRBV9	TGTGCCAGCAGCTCGGGACAGGGGCCGAATGCCGGCTACACCTTC	CASSSGQGPNAGYTF
TRBJ2-1	.	.	TRBV28	TGTGCCAGCAAGAAGACAGGCGGGAGCGTAAGAAATGAGCAGTTCTTC	CASKKTGGSVRNEQFF
TRBJ2-1	.	TRBD2	TRBV7-9	TGTGCCAGCAGCGGACGATTAGCGGGAGCGAGCCGCGATGAGCAGTTCTTC	CASSGRLAGASRDEQFF
TRBJ2-7	.	.	TRBV28	TGTGCCAGCAGGGCCCATAGCGGAAGCCTCTACGAGCAGTACTTC	CASRAHSGSLYEQYF
TRBJ2-3	.	TRBD2	TRBV5-1	TGCGCCAGCAGCTTGGGGCTAGCGGGAGCTAGCACAGATACGCAGTATTTT	CASSLGLAGASTDTQYF
TRBJ2-1	.	.	TRBV2	TGTGCCAGCAGTAGCCCGGGACTCCGCAATGAGCAGTTCTTC	CASSSPGLRNEQFF
TRBJ2-7	.	.	TRBV7-9	TGTGCCAGCAGCTTAGCTCCGGGACTCCAGTACTTC	CASSLAPGLQYF
TRBJ1-2	.	.	TRBV7-9	TGTGCCAGCAGCCCCCGCGGGAACTATGGCTACACCTTC	CASSPRGNYGYTF
TRBJ1-1	few	.	TRBV5-1	TGCGCCAGCAGCTTTCTTAGCGGTGGGGACACTGAAGCTTTCTTT	CASSFLSGGDTEAFF
TRBJ2-7	once	.	TRBV6-5	TGTGCCAGCAGTTACTCCTTAGCCAGCTCCTACGAGCAGTACTTC	CASSYSLASSYEQYF
TRBJ2-7	few	TRBD2	TRBV29-1	TGCAGCGTCCTAAGACTAGCGGGAGTTGCCTACGAGCAGTACTTC	CSVLRLAGVAYEQYF
TRBJ2-1	.	.	TRBV27	TGTGCCAGCAGTCGCAGGGTTTACAATGAGCAGTTCTTC	CASSRRVYNEQFF
TRBJ1-4	.	TRBD1	TRBV6-5	TGTGCCAGCAGTCGGACAGGGACAACTAATGAAAAACTGTTTTTT	CASSRTGTTNEKLFF
TRBJ2-7	.	TRBD2	TRBV6-1	TGTGCCGGGGGGGACGGGGCCTACGAGCAGTACTTC	CAGGDGAYEQYF
TRBJ2-1	.	.	TRBV6-5	TGTGCCAGCAGTTACGTGGGGGCTGATCGCAATGAGCAGTTCTTC	CASSYVGADRNEQFF
TRBJ2-5	.	.	TRBV7-6	TGTGCCAGCAGCTTAGACGTGGTACTAGAGACCCAGTACTTC	CASSLDVVLETQYF
TRBJ1-1	.	.	TRBV7-2	TGTGCCAGCAGCTTAGGACACTACCCGGGGACATCTACTTTCTTT	CASSLGHYPGTSTFF
TRBJ1-2	few	.	TRBV20-1	TGCAGTGCCCGGGGGGACTATGGCTACACCTTC	CSARGDYGYTF
TRBJ1-6	.	.	TRBV6-6	TGTGCCAGCATCCCAGGCAGGCGCTTACAGGCCCTCCACTTT	CASIPGRRLQALHF
TRBJ2-1	.	TRBD1	TRBV6-5	TGTGCCAGCAGTTACGGAGGACAGGGGGCCCATGAGCAGTTCTTC	CASSYGGQGAHEQFF
TRBJ1-5	.	.	TRBV9	TGTGCCAGCAGCGAGGGGGGGGTAGTCAATCAGCCCCAGCATTTT	CASSEGGVVNQPQHF
TRBJ1-5	.	.	TRBV30	TGTGCCTGGACCCGGGACACCAATCAGCCCCAGCATTTT	CAWTRDTNQPQHF
TRBJ2-5	few	.	TRBV15	TGTGCCACCAGCAGAGATGAGAGCCGGGCCCAGTACTTC	CATSRDESRAQYF
TRBJ2-2	.	TRBD2	TRBV4-1	TGCGCCAGCAGCCACGGCCTAGGGACTAGCGGGACCGGGGAGCTGTTTTTT	CASSHGLGTSGTGELFF
TRBJ1-2	.	TRBD1	TRBV27	TGTGCCAGCAGACTAGGACAGGCTCAGGGGGGCTACACCTTC	CASRLGQAQGGYTF
TRBJ1-5	.	TRBD1	TRBV6-5	TGTGCCAGCAGTTACCGACAGGGTAGCAATCAGCCCCAGCATTTT	CASSYRQGSNQPQHF
TRBJ1-5	once	.	TRBV11-2	TGTGCCAGCAGCTTAGTGAGGAATCAGCCCCGGCATTTT	CASSLVRNQPRHF
TRBJ2-1	.	TRBD2	TRBV5-1	TGCGCCAGCAGCTTGAGACTAGCGGGAGAAAATGAGCAGTTCTTC	CASSLRLAGENEQFF
TRBJ1-5	.	.	TRBV7-9	TGTGCCAGCAGCTCGACCCCAGGCCCCCAGCATTTT	CASSSTPGPQHF
TRBJ2-7	.	.	TRBV5-1	TGCGCCAGCACCCTACAAGGGGCACCCTACGAGCAGTACTTC	CASTLQGAPYEQYF
TRBJ2-3	.	TRBD2	TRBV7-3	TGTGCCAGCAGCCCGGGACTAGCGAAGAGCACAGATACGCAGTATTTT	CASSPGLAKSTDTQYF
TRBJ2-2	.	.	TRBV7-8	TGTGCCAGCAGCTTAGAACAGGGTTACACCGGGGAGCTGTTTTTT	CASSLEQGYTGELFF
TRBJ2-3	once	.	TRBV11-2	TGTGCCAGCAGCTTGTGGTCAGCTGGTGCGGGCACAGATACGCAGTATTTT	CASSLWSAGAGTDTQYF
TRBJ2-5	.	.	TRBV7-9	TGTGCCAGCAGCTTCCCCGGGTATCCCCAGTACTTC	CASSFPGYPQYF
TRBJ1-6	.	.	TRBV19	TGTGCCAGTAGTTGGGGCGGCAGGAATAATTCACCCCTCCACTTT	CASSWGGRNNSPLHF
TRBJ2-2	.	.	TRBV18	TGTGCCAGCTCACCCTTTTACTTAGGGGCCTCGCAGAACACCGGGGAGCTGTTTTTT	CASSPFYLGASQNTGELFF
TRBJ2-2	.	.	TRBV11-2	TGTGCCAGCAGCCCGCGACTAGTCCTCACCGGGGAGCTGTTTTTT	CASSPRLVLTGELFF
TRBJ1-5	few	TRBD1	TRBV28	TGTGCCAGCAGTTTATTACAGGGGAGAAGCAATCAGCCCCAGCATTTT	CASSLLQGRSNQPQHF
TRBJ1-5	.	.	TRBV7-9	TGTGCCAGCAGCTTAGCGCGGGGCAGGGAATTTAATCAGCCCCAGCATTTT	CASSLARGREFNQPQHF